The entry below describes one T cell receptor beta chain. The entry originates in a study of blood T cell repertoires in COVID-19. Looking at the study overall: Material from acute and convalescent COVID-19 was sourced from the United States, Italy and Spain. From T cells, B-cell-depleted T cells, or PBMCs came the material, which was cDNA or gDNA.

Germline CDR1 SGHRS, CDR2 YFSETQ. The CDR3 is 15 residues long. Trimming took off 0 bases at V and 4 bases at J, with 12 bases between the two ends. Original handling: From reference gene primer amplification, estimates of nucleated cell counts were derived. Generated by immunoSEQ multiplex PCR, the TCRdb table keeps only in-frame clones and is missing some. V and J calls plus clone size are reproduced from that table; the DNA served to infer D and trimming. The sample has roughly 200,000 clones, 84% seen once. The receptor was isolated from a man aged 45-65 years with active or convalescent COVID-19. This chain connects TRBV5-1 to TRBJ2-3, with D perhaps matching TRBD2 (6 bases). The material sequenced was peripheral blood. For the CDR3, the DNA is TGCGCCAGCAGCTTGGTGGGCGGGGAACCAGATACGCAGTATTTT. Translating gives CASSLVGGEPDTQYF.